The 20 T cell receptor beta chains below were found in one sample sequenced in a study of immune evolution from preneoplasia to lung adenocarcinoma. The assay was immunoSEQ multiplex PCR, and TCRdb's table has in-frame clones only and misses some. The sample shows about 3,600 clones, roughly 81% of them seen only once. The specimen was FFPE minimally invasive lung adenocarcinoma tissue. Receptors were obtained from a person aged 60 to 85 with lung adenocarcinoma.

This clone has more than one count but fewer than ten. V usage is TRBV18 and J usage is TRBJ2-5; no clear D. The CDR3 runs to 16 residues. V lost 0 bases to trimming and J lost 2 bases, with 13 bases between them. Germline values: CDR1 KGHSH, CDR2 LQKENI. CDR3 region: CASSPPLASAQETQYF. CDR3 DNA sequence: TGTGCCAGCTCACCACCGCTGGCGAGCGCGCAAGAGACCCAGTACTTC.

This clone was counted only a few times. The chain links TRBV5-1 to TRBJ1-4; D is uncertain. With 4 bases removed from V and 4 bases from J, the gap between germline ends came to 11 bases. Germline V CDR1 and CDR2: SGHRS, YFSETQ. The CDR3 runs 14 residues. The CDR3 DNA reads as TGCGCCAGCAGCCTAGGTGATAATAATGAAAAACTGTTTTTT. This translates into CASSLGDNNEKLFF.

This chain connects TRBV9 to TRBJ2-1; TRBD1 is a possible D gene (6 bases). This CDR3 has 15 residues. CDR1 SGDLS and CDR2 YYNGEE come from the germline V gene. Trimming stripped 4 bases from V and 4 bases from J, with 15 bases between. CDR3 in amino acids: CASSPRDTVYNEQFF. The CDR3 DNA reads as TGTGCCAGCAGCCCCCGGGACACAGTTTACAATGAGCAGTTCTTC.

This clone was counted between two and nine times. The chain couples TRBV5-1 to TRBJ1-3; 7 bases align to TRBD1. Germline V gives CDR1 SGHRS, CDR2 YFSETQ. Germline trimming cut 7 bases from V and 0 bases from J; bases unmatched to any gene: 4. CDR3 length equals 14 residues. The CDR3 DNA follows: TGCGCCAGCGGACAGGAGAGCTCTGGAAACACCATATATTTT. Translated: CASGQESSGNTIYF.

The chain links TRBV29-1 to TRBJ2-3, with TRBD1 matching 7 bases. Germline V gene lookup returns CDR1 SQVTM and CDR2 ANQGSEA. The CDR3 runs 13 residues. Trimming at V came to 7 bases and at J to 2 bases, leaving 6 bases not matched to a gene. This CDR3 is CSAGQATTDTQYF. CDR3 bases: TGCAGCGCCGGACAGGCCACCACAGATACGCAGTATTTT.

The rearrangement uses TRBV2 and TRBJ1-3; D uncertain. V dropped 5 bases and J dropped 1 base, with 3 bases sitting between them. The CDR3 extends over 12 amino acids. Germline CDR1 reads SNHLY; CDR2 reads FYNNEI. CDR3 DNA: TGTGCCAGCAGTACTTCTGGAAACACCATATATTTT. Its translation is CASSTSGNTIYF. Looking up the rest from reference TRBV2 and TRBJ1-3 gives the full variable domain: EPEVTQTPSHQVTQMGQEVILRCVPISNHLYFYWYRQILGQKVEFLVSFYNNEISEKSEIFDDQFSVERPDGSNFTLKIRSTKLEDSAMYFCASSTSGNTIYFGEGSWLTVV.

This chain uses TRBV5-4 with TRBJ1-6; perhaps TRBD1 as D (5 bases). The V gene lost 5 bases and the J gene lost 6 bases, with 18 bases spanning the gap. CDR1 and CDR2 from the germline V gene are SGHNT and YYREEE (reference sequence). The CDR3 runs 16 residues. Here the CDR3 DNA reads TGTGCCAGCAGGCAATCCGGGACCCGGGGTAATTCACCCCTCCACTTT. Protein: CASRQSGTRGNSPLHF.

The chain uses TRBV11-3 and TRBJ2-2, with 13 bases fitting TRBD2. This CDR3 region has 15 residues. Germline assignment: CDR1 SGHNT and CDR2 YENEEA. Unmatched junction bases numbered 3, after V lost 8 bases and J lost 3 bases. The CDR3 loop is CASGGLAGHTGELFF. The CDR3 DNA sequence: TGTGCCAGCGGGGGACTAGCGGGGCACACCGGGGAGCTGTTTTTT.

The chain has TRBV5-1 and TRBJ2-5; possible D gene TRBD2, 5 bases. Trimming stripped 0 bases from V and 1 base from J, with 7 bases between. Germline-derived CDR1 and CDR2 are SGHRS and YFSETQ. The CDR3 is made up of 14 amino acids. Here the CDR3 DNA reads TGCGCCAGCAGCTTGGGTCTAGCCCAAGAGACCCAGTACTTC. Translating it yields CASSLGLAQETQYF. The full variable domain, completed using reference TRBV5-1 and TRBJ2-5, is KAGVTQTPRYLIKTRGQQVTLSCSPISGHRSVSWYQQTPGQGLQFLFEYFSETQRNKGNFPGRFSGRQFSNSRSEMNVSTLELGDSALYLCASSLGLAQETQYFGPGTRLLVL.

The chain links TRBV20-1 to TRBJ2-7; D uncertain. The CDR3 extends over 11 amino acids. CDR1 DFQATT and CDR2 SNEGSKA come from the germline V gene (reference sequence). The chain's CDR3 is CSPLTSYEQYF. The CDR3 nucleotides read TGCAGCCCCCTAACCTCCTACGAGCAGTACTTC.

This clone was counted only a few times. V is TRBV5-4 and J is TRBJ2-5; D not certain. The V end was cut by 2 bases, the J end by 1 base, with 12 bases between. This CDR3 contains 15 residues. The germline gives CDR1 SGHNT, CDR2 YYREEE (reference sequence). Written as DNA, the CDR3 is TGTGCCAGCAGCTTAGGCGGAAAGAGCCAAGAGACCCAGTACTTC. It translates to CASSLGGKSQETQYF.

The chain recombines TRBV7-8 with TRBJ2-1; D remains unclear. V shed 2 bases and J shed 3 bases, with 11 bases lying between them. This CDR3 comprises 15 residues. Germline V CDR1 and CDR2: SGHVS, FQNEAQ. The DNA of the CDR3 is TGTGCCAGCAGCTTACTACAGTCGGACTACAATGAGCAGTTCTTC. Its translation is CASSLLQSDYNEQFF.

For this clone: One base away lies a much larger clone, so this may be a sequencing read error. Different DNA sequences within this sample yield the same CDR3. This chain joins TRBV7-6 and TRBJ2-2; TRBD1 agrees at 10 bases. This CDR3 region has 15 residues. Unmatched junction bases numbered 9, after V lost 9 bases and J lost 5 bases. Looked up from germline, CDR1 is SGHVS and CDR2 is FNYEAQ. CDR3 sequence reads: CASSRGTGATGELFF. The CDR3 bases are TGTGCCAGTAGCCGCGGGACAGGGGCAACCGGGGAGCTGTTTTTT.

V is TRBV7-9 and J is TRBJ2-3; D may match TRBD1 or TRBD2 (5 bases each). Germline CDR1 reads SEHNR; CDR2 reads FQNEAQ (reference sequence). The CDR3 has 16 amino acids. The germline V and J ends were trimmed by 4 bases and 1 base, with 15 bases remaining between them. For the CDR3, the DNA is TGTGCCAGCAGCTCCCCCGGGACGGGACGCACAGATACGCAGTATTTT. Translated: CASSSPGTGRTDTQYF. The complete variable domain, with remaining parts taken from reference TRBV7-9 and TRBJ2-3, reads DTGVSQNPRHKITKRGQNVTFRCDPISEHNRLYWYRQTLGQGPEFLTYFQNEAQLEKSRLLSDRFSAERPKGSFSTLEIQRTEQGDSAMYLCASSSPGTGRTDTQYFGPGTRLTVL.

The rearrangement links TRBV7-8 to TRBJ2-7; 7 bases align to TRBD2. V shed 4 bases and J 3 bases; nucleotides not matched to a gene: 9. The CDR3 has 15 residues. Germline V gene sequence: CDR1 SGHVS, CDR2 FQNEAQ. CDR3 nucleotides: TGTGCCAGCAGCTCCATCCACGGGGGGATCTACGAGCAGTACTTC. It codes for CASSSIHGGIYEQYF.

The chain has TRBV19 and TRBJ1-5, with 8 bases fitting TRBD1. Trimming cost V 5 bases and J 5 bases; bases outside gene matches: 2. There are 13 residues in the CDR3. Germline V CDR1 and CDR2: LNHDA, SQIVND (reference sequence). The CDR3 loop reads CASSLQGDQPQHF. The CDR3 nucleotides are TGTGCCAGTAGTTTACAGGGGGATCAGCCCCAGCATTTT.

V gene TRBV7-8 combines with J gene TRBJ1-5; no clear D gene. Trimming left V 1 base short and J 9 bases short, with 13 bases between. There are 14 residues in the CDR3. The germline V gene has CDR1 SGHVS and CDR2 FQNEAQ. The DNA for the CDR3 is TGTGCCAGCAGCTTAGGGGGAGGCAAGCGGCCCCAGCATTTT. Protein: CASSLGGGKRPQHF.

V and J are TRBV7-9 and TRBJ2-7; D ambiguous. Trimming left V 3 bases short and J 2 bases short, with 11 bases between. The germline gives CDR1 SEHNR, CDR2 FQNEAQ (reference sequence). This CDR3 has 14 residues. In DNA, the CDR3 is TGTGCCAGCAGCTTCGTAGGAGAAACCTACGAGCAGTACTTC. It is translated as CASSFVGETYEQYF. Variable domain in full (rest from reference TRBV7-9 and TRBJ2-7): DTGVSQNPRHKITKRGQNVTFRCDPISEHNRLYWYRQTLGQGPEFLTYFQNEAQLEKSRLLSDRFSAERPKGSFSTLEIQRTEQGDSAMYLCASSFVGETYEQYFGPGTRLTVT.

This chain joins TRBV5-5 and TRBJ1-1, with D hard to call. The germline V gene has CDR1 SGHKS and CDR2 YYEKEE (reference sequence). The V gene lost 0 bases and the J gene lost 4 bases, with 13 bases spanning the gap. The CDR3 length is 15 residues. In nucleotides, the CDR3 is TGTGCCAGCAGCTTGGTTCCGGACGGCCTCACTGAAGCTTTCTTT. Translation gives CASSLVPDGLTEAFF.

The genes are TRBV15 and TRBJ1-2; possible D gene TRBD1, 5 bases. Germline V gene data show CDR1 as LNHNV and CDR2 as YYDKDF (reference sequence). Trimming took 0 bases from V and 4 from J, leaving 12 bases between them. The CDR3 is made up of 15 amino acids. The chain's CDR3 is CATSRDGTSSYGYTF. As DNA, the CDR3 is TGTGCCACCAGCAGAGACGGGACTTCAAGCTATGGCTACACCTTC.